A selection of T cell receptor beta chains follows, all from one sample in a study of PD-1 blockade in classical Hodgkin lymphoma. Sequencing was performed with immunoSEQ multiplex PCR; in TCRdb, only in-frame clones are kept and a portion is missing. The table shows 20,000 or so clones, with 80% occurring only once. The sample in question was peripheral blood mononuclear cells (PBMCs), obtained before the fourth cycle of nivolumab. The receptors stem from a human donor with classical Hodgkin lymphoma. Both conserved end residues are part of each CDR3. The order of the fields is V gene, D gene, clone size, J gene, CDR3 protein, CDR3 DNA. A D gene is named only where the DNA matches it firmly. A row's size may be missing; if present it is once, few, many or a size class.

TRBV6-4	TRBD2	-	TRBJ2-2	CASSDGGSGRSNTGELFF	TGTGCCAGCAGTGACGGTGGTAGCGGGAGGTCGAACACCGGGGAGCTGTTTTTT
TRBV7-6	TRBD1	few	TRBJ1-5	CASSSGQGGSNQPQHF	TGTGCCAGCAGCTCAGGACAGGGGGGCAGCAATCAGCCCCAGCATTTT
TRBV6-4	-	few	TRBJ1-5	CASSEGEDSNQPQHF	TGTGCCAGCAGTGAAGGGGAAGATAGCAATCAGCCCCAGCATTTT
TRBV28	TRBD1	few	TRBJ1-2	CASSWDSNYGYTF	TGTGCCAGCAGCTGGGACAGTAACTATGGCTACACCTTC
TRBV10-1	TRBD2	-	TRBJ2-3	CASSPTSGLRTDTQYF	TGCGCCAGCAGCCCAACTAGCGGACTTCGCACAGATACGCAGTATTTT
TRBV5-4	TRBD2	-	TRBJ2-5	CASSWEGRYQETQYF	TGTGCCAGCAGCTGGGAGGGCCGGTACCAAGAGACCCAGTACTTC
TRBV23-1	TRBD2	-	TRBJ2-1	CASSQSSPSGNNNEQFF	TGCGCCAGCAGTCAATCCTCCCCTAGCGGGAATAACAATGAGCAGTTCTTC
TRBV2	TRBD2	-	TRBJ2-5	CASSEGASGGQETQYF	TGTGCCAGCAGTGAAGGGGCTAGCGGGGGACAAGAGACCCAGTACTTC
TRBV7-9	-	-	TRBJ2-6	CASSLNSLYSGANVLTF	TGTGCCAGCAGCTTGAACAGCCTTTACTCTGGGGCCAACGTCCTGACTTTC
TRBV6-6	TRBD1	-	TRBJ1-3	CASSFDRAGAGNTIYF	TGTGCCAGCAGTTTCGACAGGGCAGGAGCTGGAAACACCATATATTTT
TRBV15	-	-	TRBJ2-5	CATSSYRGPETQYF	TGTGCCACCAGCAGCTACAGAGGCCCGGAGACCCAGTACTTC
TRBV20-1	-	-	TRBJ2-1	CSVAGAEQFF	TGCAGTGTGGCAGGGGCCGAGCAGTTCTTC
TRBV2	-	-	TRBJ1-5	CASRRGGGPQHF	TGTGCCAGCAGGAGGGGCGGGGGACCCCAGCATTTT
TRBV7-9	-	few	TRBJ1-2	CASSLAVEGYTF	TGTGCCAGCAGCTTAGCAGTGGAGGGCTACACCTTC
TRBV6-5	-	once	TRBJ1-2	CASSAAGAYTF	TGTGCCAGCAGTGCCGCCGGGGCCTACACCTTC
TRBV29-1	-	-	TRBJ2-1	CSVEWGNEQFF	TGCAGCGTTGAATGGGGGAATGAGCAGTTCTTC
TRBV14	-	-	TRBJ1-5	CASSQVPGGGNQPQHF	TGTGCCAGCAGCCAAGTGCCGGGGGGTGGCAATCAGCCCCAGCATTTT
TRBV15	TRBD1	-	TRBJ2-7	CATSRGVQGTDNAEQYF	TGTGCCACCAGCAGAGGGGTACAGGGGACGGATAACGCCGAGCAGTACTTC
TRBV27	-	few	TRBJ1-6	CASSPRESSYNSPLHF	TGTGCCAGCAGTCCACGGGAGAGCTCCTATAATTCACCCCTCCACTTT
TRBV12-5	TRBD2	-	TRBJ2-1	CASGLVVAGGEQFF	TGTGCTAGTGGTTTGGTAGTAGCGGGTGGTGAGCAGTTCTTC
TRBV18	TRBD1	-	TRBJ2-2	CASSPLWTGGIMSNTGELFF	TGTGCCAGCTCACCTCTTTGGACAGGGGGCATTATGTCGAACACCGGGGAGCTGTTTTTT
TRBV5-1	TRBD2	-	TRBJ2-2	CASSHRTSGDTGELFF	TGCGCCAGCAGTCACAGGACTAGCGGGGACACCGGGGAGCTGTTTTTT
TRBV25-1	-	-	TRBJ2-7	CASSLVYEQYF	TGTGCCAGCAGCCTGGTCTACGAGCAGTACTTC
TRBV20-1	-	-	TRBJ1-1	CSANRETEAFF	TGCAGTGCTAACAGGGAAACTGAAGCTTTCTTT
TRBV18	-	-	TRBJ2-2	CASSPFAGELFF	TGTGCCAGCTCACCCTTTGCAGGGGAGCTGTTTTTT
TRBV25-1	-	once	TRBJ1-2	CASSDWRQGSGYTF	TGTGCCAGCAGTGACTGGCGGCAGGGAAGTGGCTACACCTTC
TRBV30	-	-	TRBJ2-7	CAWAEVSEQYF	TGTGCCTGGGCGGAGGTATCCGAGCAGTACTTC
TRBV21-1	-	once	TRBJ2-6	CASSPRANGDSGANVLTF	TGTGCCAGCAGCCCCAGGGCCAACGGGGATTCTGGGGCCAACGTCCTGACTTTC
TRBV19	TRBD2	-	TRBJ2-1	CASSRILAGNNEQFF	TGTGCCAGTAGTAGGATTCTAGCGGGAAACAATGAGCAGTTCTTC
TRBV4-3	-	once	TRBJ1-2	CASSQTGLYGYTF	TGCGCCAGCAGCCAAACGGGGCTCTATGGCTACACCTTC
TRBV4-3	-	-	TRBJ2-3	CASSPLGESTDTQYF	TGCGCCAGCAGCCCTTTGGGGGAGAGCACAGATACGCAGTATTTT
TRBV5-8	-	-	TRBJ2-2	CASSLGQGVNTGELFF	TGTGCCAGCAGCTTGGGCCAGGGCGTGAACACCGGGGAGCTGTTTTTT